This record looks at one TCR beta chain sequence and its context. This record comes from a study of cytomegalovirus exposure and HLA in healthy donors. The PCR made use of 60 Vbeta and 13 Jbeta primers. TCRdb keeps only in-frame clones here, not all; method: immunoSEQ multiplex PCR. The sample consists of 95,000 to 110,000 clones, approximately 79% of them appearing once. Specimen: PBMCs. The source is a man aged 60 to 69 in good health and CMV-seropositive.

CDR3 DNA sequence: TGTGCCAGCAGCCCATCCCACCAAGAGACCCAGTACTTC. It yields the protein CASSPSHQETQYF. This chain connects TRBV7-3 to TRBJ2-5, with no clear D. The germline gives CDR1 SGHTA, CDR2 FQGTGA. V shed 5 bases and J shed 0 bases, with 7 bases lying between them. This CDR3 is 13 amino acids long.